Shown below are 19 T cell receptor beta chains from a single sample sequenced in a study of blood T cell repertoires in COVID-19. The table came from immunoSEQ multiplex PCR; TCRdb's copy has only in-frame clones and leaves some out. Found here are some 130,000 clones, around 86% of them singletons; the top ten hold approximately 4.3%. The sample consisted of PBMCs or T cells enriched from blood (not recorded which). Receptors were obtained from a man in his fifties who had recovered from COVID-19.

This chain uses TRBV3-1 (or the pseudogene TRBV3-2) with TRBJ2-7, with a weak D call TRBD2 (6 bases). V lost 0 bases to trimming and J lost 12 bases, with 12 bases between them. The germline V gene has CDR1 LGHDT and CDR2 YNNKEL (reference sequence). CDR3 length: 12 residues. The DNA of the CDR3 is TGTGCCAGCAGCCAAGAGGGAGGCGCTGGGTACTTC. This gives the protein CASSQEGGAGYF.

The genes are TRBV5-1 and TRBJ1-4; no definite D call. V lost 3 bases to trimming and J lost 7 bases, with 10 bases between them. In germline, CDR1 is SGHRS, CDR2 YFSETQ. The CDR3 has 13 residues. This CDR3 is CASSSLSGEKLFF. The CDR3, as DNA: TGCGCCAGCAGCTCCCTATCGGGTGAAAAACTGTTTTTT.

The V call is TRBV20-1, the J call TRBJ2-5; D might be TRBD1 (6 bases). With 3 bases removed from V and 5 bases from J, the gap between germline ends came to 13 bases. CDR3 length: 13 residues. From germline, CDR1 is DFQATT and CDR2 SNEGSKA (reference sequence). The CDR3 DNA reads TGCAGTGCTAGTCTATGGGGGCAGGAGACCCAGTACTTC. Amino acid sequence: CSASLWGQETQYF.

The chain joins TRBV6-5 to TRBJ2-7; TRBD1 agrees at 7 bases. The germline V gene encodes CDR1 MNHEY and CDR2 SVGAGI. The CDR3 length is 14 residues. V shed 5 bases, J shed 3 bases, and the junction held 7 bases outside the gene matches. The CDR3 nucleotides are TGTGCCAGCAGTCCCCGGACAGGCAGCTACGAGCAGTACTTC. Translation: CASSPRTGSYEQYF.

J is TRBJ2-3 and V is TRBV6-2 or TRBV6-3; the match to TRBD2 covers 10 bases. This CDR3 region has 17 residues. The ends lost 1 base at V and 4 bases at J; junction bases unmatched: 8. From germline, CDR1 is MNHEY and CDR2 SVGEGT. Here the CDR3 reads CASSYFLLAGGSDTQYF. In DNA, the CDR3 is TGTGCCAGCAGTTACTTTCTTTTAGCGGGAGGCTCAGATACGCAGTATTTT.

Regarding this clone: Germline and junction disagree at one end, which may indicate a read error. This rearrangement joins TRBV4-1 to TRBJ2-1, with D perhaps TRBD1 (6 bases). The CDR3 runs to 13 residues. Germline CDR1 and CDR2: MGHRA and YSYEKL. As DNA, the CDR3 is TGCGCCAGCAGCCCGTCCGGGACACGGGAATTGGTCTTC. Its protein product is CASSPSGTRELVF.

This rearrangement joins TRBV7-9 to TRBJ1-1, with 9 bases identical to TRBD1. Germline V gene sequence: CDR1 SEHNR, CDR2 FQNEAQ (reference sequence). V lost 5 bases to trimming and J lost 4 bases; unmatched junction nucleotides: 11. The CDR3 consists of 16 residues. This chain's CDR3 is CASSVGTGSGGTEAFF. CDR3 DNA: TGTGCCAGCAGCGTCGGGACAGGGTCTGGCGGCACTGAAGCTTTCTTT.

This clone came up once. The rearrangement uses TRBV5-5 and TRBJ1-6; D is uncertain. The CDR3 extends over 16 amino acids. Between the trimmed V and J ends, which lost 4 bases and 0 bases, there was a span of 11 bases. Looked up from germline, CDR1 is SGHKS and CDR2 is YYEKEE (reference sequence). The DNA of the CDR3 is TGTGCCAGCAGCACCAACATTAACTCCTATAATTCACCCCTCCACTTT. Translating it yields CASSTNINSYNSPLHF.

V gene TRBV28 combines with J gene TRBJ1-1; D not resolved. Trimming pared 6 bases from V and 5 bases from J, leaving 7 bases between. This CDR3 is 11 amino acids long. Germline CDR1 reads MDHEN; CDR2 reads SYDVKM. CDR3 region: CASRQVTEAFF. DNA of the CDR3: TGTGCCAGCAGGCAGGTAACTGAAGCTTTCTTT. Filled out from reference TRBV28 and TRBJ1-1, the complete variable domain reads DVKVTQSSRYLVKRTGEKVFLECVQDMDHENMFWYRQDPGLGLRLIYFSYDVKMKEKGDIPEGYSVSREKKERFSLILESASTNQTSMYLCASRQVTEAFFGQGTRLTVV.

This sequence joins TRBV24-1 and TRBJ1-2; 12 positions agree with TRBD1. The germline V gene has CDR1 KGHDR and CDR2 SFDVKD. V trimming: 3 bases; J trimming: 4 bases; junction bases outside the gene matches: 2. The CDR3 totals 15 residues. The CDR3 sequence: CATSDGTGGGYGYTF. The CDR3 DNA reads TGTGCCACCAGTGATGGGACAGGGGGCGGCTATGGCTACACCTTC.

The genes are TRBV30 and TRBJ1-1, with 10 positions matching TRBD1. CDR1 is GTSNPN, CDR2 SVGIG, per germline (reference sequence). V dropped 6 bases and J dropped 4; count of bases not matched to a gene: 11. CDR3 size: 15 residues. Here the CDR3 DNA reads TGTGCCTGTCCGAGGACAGGGGGTGGGAGCACTGAAGCTTTCTTT. It translates to CACPRTGGGSTEAFF. Filled out from reference TRBV30 and TRBJ1-1, the complete variable domain reads SQTIHQWPATLVQPVGSPLSLECTVEGTSNPNLYWYRQAAGRGLQLLFYSVGIGQISSEVPQNLSASRPQDRQFILSSKKLLLSDSGFYLCACPRTGGGSTEAFFGQGTRLTVV.

V and J are TRBV4-2 and TRBJ1-1; D is unclear. The V gene's germline CDR1 is LGHNA and CDR2 YNFKEQ. This CDR3 comprises 15 residues. V dropped 0 bases and J dropped 6 bases, with 14 bases sitting between them. The CDR3 DNA reads TGTGCCAGCAGCCAAGAATCTGGGCTGGGCGCTGAAGCTTTCTTT. Encoded protein: CASSQESGLGAEAFF.

The J gene is TRBJ1-3, the V gene TRBV30; D gene ambiguous. The V end was cut by 6 bases, the J end by 0 bases, with 9 bases between. The V gene's germline CDR1 is GTSNPN and CDR2 SVGIG (reference sequence). This CDR3 has 13 residues. The CDR3 bases are TGTGCCTGCCCATTTGTCTCTGGAAACACCATATATTTT. It translates to CACPFVSGNTIYF. The whole variable domain, remainder taken from reference TRBV30 and TRBJ1-3, is SQTIHQWPATLVQPVGSPLSLECTVEGTSNPNLYWYRQAAGRGLQLLFYSVGIGQISSEVPQNLSASRPQDRQFILSSKKLLLSDSGFYLCACPFVSGNTIYFGEGSWLTVV.

This clone has just a few counts. This sequence joins TRBV2 and TRBJ1-1; TRBD1 agrees at 8 bases. This CDR3 has 17 amino acids. V lost 4 bases, J lost 3 bases, and 13 bases stayed unmatched. Germline CDR1 SNHLY, CDR2 FYNNEI. The CDR3 loop is CASSGIGQGAIYTEAFF. The CDR3 DNA follows: TGTGCCAGCAGTGGGATTGGGCAGGGGGCGATTTACACTGAAGCTTTCTTT.

The chain combines TRBV27 with TRBJ2-5; 10 bases are shared with TRBD2. CDR1 MNHEY and CDR2 SMNVEV come from the germline V gene (reference sequence). This CDR3 is 15 amino acids long. The V segment lost 5 bases and the J segment 3 bases; nucleotides outside the gene matches: 6. CDR3 region: CASSTSGRAEETQYF. CDR3 bases: TGTGCCAGCAGTACCAGCGGGAGGGCCGAAGAGACCCAGTACTTC.

The rearrangement uses TRBV5-6 and TRBJ2-2, with D maybe TRBD1 (6 bases). V was clipped by 3 bases and J by 4 bases, with 10 bases between them. The CDR3 is made up of 14 amino acids. Germline-derived CDR1 and CDR2 are SGHDT and YYEEEE. The CDR3 bases are TGTGCCAGCAGCTCCGGGACAAGCACCGGGGAGCTGTTTTTT. This translates into CASSSGTSTGELFF.

The chain links TRBV21-1 to TRBJ2-6; whether TRBD2, the table's D call, matches the DNA was not checked. TRBV21-1 is a pseudogene. This CDR3 spans 19 amino acids. CDR3 sequence (DNA): TGTGCCAGCAGCCCCCCTAAGGAGAGAAGGAGCTCTGGGGCCAACGTCCTGACTTTC. It encodes CASSPPKERRSSGANVLTF.

The V gene is TRBV5-1, the J gene TRBJ2-2; a possible D gene is TRBD1 (5 bases). Looked up from germline, CDR1 is SGHRS and CDR2 is YFSETQ. With 0 bases removed from V and 3 bases from J, the gap between germline ends came to 12 bases. This CDR3 has 16 amino acids. For the CDR3, the DNA is TGCGCCAGCAGCTTGGCCCAGGGTTCGTACACCGGGGAGCTGTTTTTT. This sequence encodes CASSLAQGSYTGELFF.

V gene TRBV28 combines with J gene TRBJ1-1; no firm D call. V dropped 2 bases and J dropped 1 base, with 5 bases sitting between them. This CDR3 region has 13 residues. Germline V gene lookup returns CDR1 MDHEN and CDR2 SYDVKM. The CDR3 DNA is TGTGCCAGCAGTTTACTTCCGAACACTGAAGCTTTCTTT. Its translation: CASSLLPNTEAFF.